What follows is one TCR beta chain and its context. CDR3 size: 13 residues. V was cut by 0 bases and J by 6 bases, with 9 bases left in between. Germline-derived CDR1 and CDR2 are GTSNPN and SVGIG (reference sequence). This entry is derived from a study of cytomegalovirus exposure and HLA in healthy donors. PCR involved 60 Vbeta and 13 Jbeta primers. Sequenced by immunoSEQ multiplex PCR; TCRdb stores in-frame clones only, minus some. The sample contains 100,000 to 150,000 clones, roughly four fifths of which appear only once. This rearrangement joins TRBV30 to TRBJ1-5; D not certain. This clonotype originated in a woman in her sixties in good health and CMV-seropositive. The sample comprised PBMCs. The CDR3 DNA sequence: TGTGCCTGGAGTGTCGAGGGTCGTCAGCCCCAGCATTTT. Translating it yields CAWSVEGRQPQHF.